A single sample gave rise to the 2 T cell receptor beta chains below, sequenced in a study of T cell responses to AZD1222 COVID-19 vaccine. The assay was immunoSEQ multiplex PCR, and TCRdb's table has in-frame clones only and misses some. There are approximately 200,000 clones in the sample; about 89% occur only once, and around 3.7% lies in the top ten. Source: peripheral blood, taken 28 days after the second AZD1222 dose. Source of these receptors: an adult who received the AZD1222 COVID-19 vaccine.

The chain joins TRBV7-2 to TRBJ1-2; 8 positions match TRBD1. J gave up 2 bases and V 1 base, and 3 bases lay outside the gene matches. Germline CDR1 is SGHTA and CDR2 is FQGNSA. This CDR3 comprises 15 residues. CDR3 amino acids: CASSLEPGGNYGYTF. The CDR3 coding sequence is TGTGCCAGCAGCTTAGAACCAGGGGGCAACTATGGCTACACCTTC. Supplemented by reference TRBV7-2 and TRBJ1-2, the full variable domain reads GAGVSQSPSNKVTEKGKDVELRCDPISGHTALYWYRQSLGQGLEFLIYFQGNSAPDKSGLPSDRFSAERTGGSVSTLTIQRTQQEDSAVYLCASSLEPGGNYGYTFGSGTRLTVV.

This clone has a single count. The CDR3 reads CASSLAVGYERYEQYF. The CDR3 DNA follows: TGCGCCAGCAGCTTGGCCGTCGGGTATGAACGCTACGAGCAGTACTTC. The chain recombines TRBV5-1 with TRBJ2-7; no clear D gene. Per germline, CDR1 SGHRS and CDR2 YFSETQ. V lost 0 bases, J lost 3 bases, and 16 bases lay in between. CDR3 length equals 16 residues.